This T cell receptor beta chain was identified in a study of T cells in Graves' hyperthyroidism and ophthalmopathy. The CDR3 has 14 amino acids. The germline gives CDR1 SGHVS, CDR2 FNYEAQ. V was trimmed by 0 bases and J by 3 bases, leaving 7 bases between them. This clonotype has a count of ten or more. Its target is not known. General study findings and limits: A 13 V-J model separated ophthalmopathy from stable hyperthyroidism. The blood repertoire included most of the expanded thyroid clonotypes above 0.001. The model predicted ophthalmopathy a median roughly six months before onset.

RNA transcripts provided the source from which TCR beta CDR3 regions were amplified. The study used the HTBI primer set for a first-round RT-PCR of the TCR CDR3. A single record per CDR3 protein comes from TCRdb applying MiXCR to the multiplex PCR reads. The sample includes about 400,000 distinct CDR3 sequences, approximately 15% of them seen just once. The sequence was collected from a young woman with Graves' hyperthyroidism. The sequenced sample consisted of blood. The rearrangement links TRBV7-6 to TRBJ2-3, with D tentatively TRBD1 (6 bases). The CDR3 DNA reads as TGTGCCAGCAGCTTAGCGGGGGCAACAGATACGCAGTATTTT. It specifies CASSLAGATDTQYF.